This TCR beta chain was sequenced for a study of CD8 T cells in Susac syndrome. The RNA input was roughly 0.45 to 1 ug, and it was reverse transcribed with random hexamers. TCRdb recomputed calls from the immunoSEQ multiplex PCR reads with MiXCR, one row per CDR3 protein. The repertoire has 170,000 or so distinct CDR3 sequences, around 94% of them found once; the top ten carry 0.09% to 0.1%. Germline assignment: CDR1 SGHTS and CDR2 YDEGEE. Trimming at V came to 0 bases and at J to 6 bases, leaving 2 bases not matched to a gene. The CDR3 runs to 14 residues. This chain links TRBV5-8 with TRBJ2-4, with 8 bases fitting TRBD1. This receptor was identified in a human donor with Susac syndrome. Sequencing was performed on CD4+ T cells from PBMCs. CDR3 DNA sequence: TGTGCCAGCAGCTTGGGGCAGGGGGCAAACATTCAGTACTTC. The encoded protein is CASSLGQGANIQYF.